This T cell receptor beta chain was documented in a study of cytomegalovirus exposure and HLA in healthy donors. General observations from the study: Sequencing probably produced one cluster of sequence variants that were highly shared.

V was trimmed by 5 bases and J by 6 bases, leaving 17 bases between them. The CDR3 is 14 residues long. Germline V gene sequence: CDR1 MNHEY, CDR2 SVGAGI. The sample holds a few counts of this clone. Its antigen is currently unknown. PCR primers comprised 60 Vbeta and 13 Jbeta primers. Some clones are missing from TCRdb's copy, which holds only in-frame ones; the method was immunoSEQ multiplex PCR. The sample comprises a few hundred thousand clones, around 83% of which are singletons, and about 1.4% rests with the top ten. Source material: PBMCs. V gene TRBV6-5 combines with J gene TRBJ2-7; tentatively, D is TRBD1 (7 bases). The sequence was collected from a girl aged 10 to 17 in good health and CMV-seronegative. The CDR3 nucleotides read TGTGCCAGCAGTCCGACAGGGACTGGCTCCGAGCAGTACTTC. Its translation: CASSPTGTGSEQYF.